This TCR beta chain was captured by sequencing in a study of control samples from healthy donors and cancer patients. Only in-frame clones appear in the TCRdb table, and some are missing; sequencing was by immunoSEQ multiplex PCR. The sample consists of almost 85,000 clones, 80% to 90% of them appearing once. V gave up 10 bases and J gave up 2 bases, with 11 bases separating them. The CDR3 runs to 12 residues. Germline CDR1 reads SNHLY; CDR2 reads FYNNEI. This receptor was taken from a man aged 60-69 years with head and neck cancer. Sequenced: PBMCs. This chain uses TRBV2 with TRBJ2-5; D ambiguous. The CDR3 here is CATAGRQETQYF. CDR3 DNA: TGTGCCACCGCAGGACGGCAAGAGACCCAGTACTTC.